This paragraph covers one T cell receptor (beta chain) sequence. Its antigen is unidentified. V was pared by 1 base and J by 0 bases, with 9 bases of the junction left unmatched. CDR3 length: 18 residues. Germline lookup yields CDR1 KGHSH and CDR2 LQKENI. This sample is part of a study of shared clonotypes between healthy human individuals. Nashville, Tennessee was home to all donors, each a Caucasian adult. Study-wide results and limits: In having few donors, the study represented limited genetic and exposure-history diversity.

In the original analysis: ImmunoSEQ supplied junction-only sequences lacking quality scores, so filtering was different. Sequenced by immunoSEQ multiplex PCR; TCRdb stores in-frame clones only, minus some. The D gene and trimming were derived from the DNA, and the V and J assignments and clone size from that table. This sample has roughly 1.4 million clones; approximately 98.5% occur once, and the top ten carry under 0.45%. Material for sequencing was naive CD4+ T cells sorted from blood. The subset denotes: CD45RA+ positively selected. The chain employs TRBV18 and TRBJ2-5, with 9 bases that match TRBD1. The sequence was collected from a man between 25 and 39 years old in good health. In DNA, the CDR3 is TGTGCCAGCTCACCACTGCCCCCGGGACAGGGCTACCAAGAGACCCAGTACTTC. Its protein product is CASSPLPPGQGYQETQYF.